This TCR beta chain is from a study of blood T cell repertoires in COVID-19. Across the whole study: Samples of COVID-19 (acute and convalescent) were obtained from the United States, Italy and Spain.

V gave up 4 bases and J gave up 2 bases, with 11 bases separating them. The CDR3 contains 15 residues. Germline V gene data show CDR1 as KGHDR and CDR2 as SFDVKD. Authors' data handling: Researchers report that nucleated cell counts were estimated from reference gene primer amplification. The method was immunoSEQ multiplex PCR; TCRdb's version includes in-frame clones alone and lacks a portion of them. Clone size and the V and J calls come from that table; the DNA yielded D and trimming. The sample records tens of thousands of clones, over 80% being singletons. This chain uses TRBV24-1 with TRBJ1-5; D gene ambiguous. The source is a human donor in a cohort sampled during active COVID-19. Sequencing input: peripheral blood. The CDR3: CATSESPAGNQPQHF. In DNA, the CDR3 is TGTGCCACCAGTGAAAGCCCGGCGGGCAATCAGCCCCAGCATTTT.